A selection of T cell receptor beta chains follows, all from one sample in a study of cytomegalovirus exposure and HLA in healthy donors. Clones were read by immunoSEQ multiplex PCR, and TCRdb kept only the in-frame ones, dropping some. The table includes about 210,000 clones, over 60% detected once. The specimen sequenced was PBMCs. The receptors here all came from a male donor in good health and CMV-seronegative. Both conserved end residues are part of each CDR3. D genes are given only for firm matches. Clone size is stated in some rows and not others, as once, few, many or a class when expanded.

TRBJ1-5	.	.	TRBV27	CASSRANNQPQHF	TGTGCCAGCAGCAGAGCGAACAATCAGCCCCAGCATTTT
TRBJ2-7	TRBD1	.	TRBV25-1	CASSRRDRAYEQYF	TGTGCCAGCAGTCGGCGGGACAGGGCGTACGAGCAGTACTTC
TRBJ1-1	.	few	TRBV28	CASSLWAGTETFF	TGTGCCAGCAGTTTATGGGCCGGGACTGAAACTTTCTTT
TRBJ2-5	TRBD1	.	TRBV28	CASSHRDRGMWSRQETQYF	TGTGCCAGCAGTCACCGGGACAGGGGGATGTGGAGTAGGCAAGAGACCCAGTACTTC
TRBJ1-4	.	.	TRBV6-6	CASTELNEKLFF	TGTGCCAGCACGGAGCTCAATGAAAAACTGTTTTTT
TRBJ1-2	.	few	TRBV4-3	CASSQPGGMYGYTF	TGCGCCAGCAGCCAACCGGGGGGGATGTATGGCTACACCTTC
TRBJ1-5	.	.	TRBV5-1	CASSLEGFQPQHF	TGCGCCAGCAGCTTGGAGGGGTTTCAGCCCCAGCATTTT
TRBJ1-4	TRBD1	.	TRBV6-1	CASRPGTGLEKLFF	TGTGCCAGCAGACCCGGGACAGGGTTAGAAAAACTGTTTTTT
TRBJ1-1	.	.	TRBV19	CASSIAAGANTEAFF	TGTGCCAGTAGTATAGCGGCAGGGGCCAACACTGAAGCTTTCTTT
TRBJ2-1	.	.	TRBV25-1	CASTRTPRDNEQFF	TGTGCCAGCACCAGGACCCCCAGGGACAATGAGCAGTTCTTC
TRBJ2-7	TRBD2	.	TRBV13	CASSSGTSGYNLYEQYF	TGTGCCAGCAGCTCCGGGACTAGCGGGTATAACCTCTACGAGCAGTACTTC
TRBJ2-3	.	.	TRBV4-1	CASSQRIAGERTDTQYF	TGCGCCAGCAGCCAACGTATAGCCGGTGAACGCACAGATACGCAGTATTTT
TRBJ1-1	.	.	TRBV19	CASNRGTSGTEAFF	TGTGCCAGTAATAGGGGGACATCGGGCACTGAAGCTTTCTTT
TRBJ2-5	TRBD1	few	TRBV7-3	CASSIGQGLGTQYF	TGTGCCAGCAGCATCGGACAGGGTCTTGGGACCCAGTACTTC
TRBJ2-6	.	.	TRBV6-4	CASSDGPGGAGANVLTF	TGTGCCAGCAGTGATGGTCCCGGAGGGGCTGGGGCCAACGTCCTGACTTTC
TRBJ1-1	.	few	TRBV10-3	CAISGRTTEAFF	TGTGCCATCAGTGGTAGAACCACTGAAGCTTTCTTT
TRBJ2-2	.	.	TRBV5-4	CASSGGLSNTGELFF	TGTGCCAGCAGCGGTGGACTCTCGAACACCGGGGAGCTGTTTTTT
TRBJ2-3	TRBD1	.	TRBV7-9	CASSLVTGRTDTQYF	TGTGCCAGCAGCTTAGTGACAGGGCGCACAGATACGCAGTATTTT
TRBJ2-3	TRBD1	.	TRBV9	CASSVDRGETDTQYF	TGTGCCAGCAGCGTCGACAGGGGTGAAACAGATACGCAGTATTTT
TRBJ1-1	TRBD1	.	TRBV7-3	CASSLDRDTEAFF	TGTGCCAGCAGCTTAGACAGGGATACTGAAGCTTTCTTT
TRBJ2-3	TRBD2	.	TRBV5-1	CASSSRDPREGDTQYF	TGCGCCAGCAGCTCCCGGGACCCTAGGGAGGGTGATACGCAGTATTTT
TRBJ2-3	TRBD2	.	TRBV7-6	CASSLKVAGGVDTQYF	TGTGCCAGCAGCTTAAAAGTAGCGGGGGGTGTAGATACGCAGTATTTT
TRBJ2-1	TRBD2	once	TRBV19	CASSREISGGYNEQFF	TGTGCCAGTAGTAGAGAGATTAGCGGGGGTTACAATGAGCAGTTCTTC
TRBJ2-1	TRBD2	few	TRBV5-4	CASSLGTSGSNEQFF	TGTGCCAGCAGCTTGGGGACTAGCGGGAGCAATGAGCAGTTCTTC
TRBJ1-2	TRBD1	few	TRBV4-1	CASSPGTGLYGYTF	TGCGCCAGCAGCCCCGGGACAGGCCTTTATGGCTACACCTTC
TRBJ2-7	TRBD1	few	TRBV7-2	CASRLGQVPYEQYF	TGTGCCAGCCGACTGGGACAGGTTCCCTACGAGCAGTACTTC
TRBJ1-2	.	.	TRBV6-5	CASSYGGSGGYTF	TGTGCCAGCAGTTACGGAGGGAGTGGGGGCTACACCTTC
TRBJ2-5	TRBD1	.	TRBV28	CASRGTGMETQYF	TGTGCCAGCAGGGGGACAGGGATGGAGACCCAGTACTTC
TRBJ2-7	TRBD2	.	TRBV9	CASSSSGRSYEQYF	TGTGCCAGCAGCTCTAGCGGGAGGTCCTACGAGCAGTACTTC
TRBJ2-5	TRBD2	once	TRBV19	CASSTSGTTAITQYF	TGTGCCAGTAGTACCTCCGGGACTACAGCGATTACCCAGTACTTC
TRBJ2-7	TRBD2	.	TRBV2	CASSLRGLAETRLRDEQYF	TGTGCCAGCAGCCTCCGGGGACTAGCGGAAACGCGCCTAAGAGACGAGCAGTACTTC
TRBJ2-1	.	.	TRBV5-4	CASSRRDFPKYEQFF	TGTGCCAGCAGCAGACGGGACTTTCCCAAGTATGAGCAGTTCTTC
TRBJ2-7	TRBD2	.	TRBV2	CASSPSGRAVEQYF	TGTGCCAGCAGTCCTAGCGGGAGGGCCGTCGAGCAGTACTTC
TRBJ1-1	.	.	TRBV5-5	CASSWSAMNTEAFF	TGTGCCAGCAGCTGGAGTGCCATGAACACTGAAGCTTTCTTT
TRBJ2-7	TRBD2	.	TRBV19	CASSARLALRSYEQYF	TGTGCCAGTAGTGCCCGACTAGCGCTCCGCTCCTACGAGCAGTACTTC
TRBJ2-1	TRBD2	.	TRBV11-3	CASSFEGRAAYEQFF	TGTGCCAGCAGCTTCGAGGGGAGGGCCGCCTATGAGCAGTTCTTC
TRBJ2-7	.	.	TRBV28	CASSFVGLSYEQYF	TGTGCCAGCAGTTTTGTTGGACTCTCCTACGAGCAGTACTTC
TRBJ1-2	TRBD1	.	TRBV23-1	CARYRGRSTVHGYTF	TGCGCCAGGTACAGGGGGCGGTCTACGGTCCATGGCTACACCTTC
TRBJ2-3	.	.	TRBV19	CASSLRQETSTDTQYF	TGTGCCAGTAGTTTAAGACAGGAGACTAGCACAGATACGCAGTATTTT
TRBJ2-3	TRBD2	.	TRBV7-3	CASSLAGGLDTQYF	TGTGCCAGCAGCTTGGCGGGAGGATTAGATACGCAGTATTTT
TRBJ1-4	.	.	TRBV4-2	CASSQSGQGGEKLFF	TGTGCCAGCAGCCAATCGGGGCAGGGAGGCGAAAAACTGTTTTTT
TRBJ2-7	.	.	TRBV10-3	CAIRVGGNIYEQYF	TGTGCCATCCGAGTAGGGGGAAATATCTACGAGCAGTACTTC
TRBJ1-2	.	.	TRBV6-1	CASRRRVFPYGYTF	TGTGCCAGCAGGCGCAGGGTGTTCCCTTATGGCTACACCTTC
TRBJ2-7	TRBD2	.	TRBV4-1	CASSQVPSGNNEQYF	TGCGCCAGCAGCCAAGTTCCTAGCGGGAACAACGAGCAGTACTTC
TRBJ1-4	.	.	TRBV5-4	CASSLATGIGEKLFF	TGTGCCAGCAGCTTGGCTACAGGGATAGGTGAAAAACTGTTTTTT
TRBJ2-2	.	.	TRBV7-3	CASSPPGLSTGELFF	TGTGCCAGCAGCCCTCCGGGACTGAGCACCGGGGAGCTGTTTTTT
TRBJ2-1	.	.	TRBV6-4	CASRNMRDEQFF	TGTGCCAGCAGGAATATGAGGGATGAGCAGTTCTTC
TRBJ2-1	TRBD2	.	TRBV5-4	CASSKAAGASYNEQFF	TGTGCCAGCAGCAAAGCAGCGGGGGCCTCCTACAATGAGCAGTTCTTC
TRBJ2-1	.	few	TRBV28	CASSSRSRGSSYNEQFF	TGTGCCAGCAGTTCCAGGTCGCGGGGAAGCTCCTACAATGAGCAGTTCTTC
TRBJ2-5	.	.	TRBV6-5	CASSYAGQWEETQYF	TGTGCCAGCAGTTACGCGGGACAGTGGGAAGAGACCCAGTACTTC
TRBJ2-4	.	.	TRBV6-1	CASSGEALAKNIQYF	TGTGCCAGCAGTGGGGAGGCGCTAGCCAAAAACATTCAGTACTTC
TRBJ2-1	TRBD2	.	TRBV28	CAGGLAGGNEQFF	TGTGCCGGAGGACTAGCGGGAGGAAATGAGCAGTTCTTC
TRBJ2-4	.	.	TRBV18	CASSPRDGTKNIQYF	TGTGCCAGCTCACCGCGGGACGGAACCAAAAACATTCAGTACTTC
TRBJ2-3	TRBD2	once	TRBV9	CASSVGASGTDTQYF	TGTGCCAGCAGCGTAGGGGCTAGCGGGACAGATACGCAGTATTTT
TRBJ2-3	TRBD2	.	TRBV9	CASSVATGSGRDTQYF	TGTGCCAGCAGCGTAGCTACGGGTAGCGGGAGGGATACGCAGTATTTT
TRBJ1-4	.	once	TRBV4-3	CASSQDGSGLNEKLFF	TGCGCCAGCAGCCAAGATGGGTCAGGGCTTAATGAAAAACTGTTTTTT
TRBJ2-7	TRBD2	.	TRBV29-1	CSVAGTSGTYEQYF	TGCAGCGTTGCCGGGACTAGCGGGACCTACGAGCAGTACTTC
TRBJ2-2	TRBD1	.	TRBV5-6	CASSTLDRVAGELFF	TGTGCCAGCAGCACCCTAGACAGGGTGGCCGGGGAGCTGTTTTTT
TRBJ2-5	.	.	TRBV18	CASSPDSSVVGQYF	TGTGCCAGCTCACCCGACAGCTCCGTTGTCGGCCAGTACTTC